Listed below are T cell receptor beta chains from one sample, sequenced in a study of T cell repertoires in cytomegalovirus infection. TCRdb processed the reads anew with MiXCR; each CDR3 protein has one entry. The sample comprises about 600,000 distinct CDR3 sequences, 20% to 25% of which are singletons, and less than 10% rests with the top ten. The sample consisted of CD8+ T cells from PBMCs. Source of these receptors: a human donor in good health (CMV status not recorded). Some clones in this sample may be carry-over from other donors' samples. The CDR3 runs from the conserved cysteine through the conserved F or W. D genes are given only for firm matches. Clone size is shown for a subset of rows, as once, few, many or a class of expanded clone.

v_gene,abundance,d_gene,j_gene,CDR3aa,CDR3nt
TRBV7-9,many,NA,TRBJ1-1,CASSLARGEAFF,TGTGCCAGCAGCTTAGCTCGCGGCGAAGCTTTCTTT
TRBV28,NA,NA,TRBJ1-1,CASSSRGIGGNTEAFF,TGTGCCAGCAGTTCGCGGGGGATAGGGGGGAATACTGAAGCTTTCTTT
TRBV7-9,few,NA,TRBJ1-1,CASSLLLGMNTEAFF,TGTGCCAGCAGCTTACTTCTGGGGATGAACACTGAAGCTTTCTTT
TRBV6-5,few,NA,TRBJ2-1,CASSYSPLSPYNEQFF,TGTGCCAGCAGTTACTCGCCCCTCAGCCCCTACAATGAGCAGTTCTTC
TRBV25-1,few,NA,TRBJ2-2,CASSEFFGQTNTGELFF,TGTGCCAGCAGTGAATTTTTTGGACAAACGAACACCGGGGAGCTGTTTTTT
TRBV28,NA,TRBD1,TRBJ2-1,CASSFSGTGDEQFF,TGTGCCAGCAGTTTCTCCGGGACAGGGGATGAGCAGTTCTTC
TRBV7-9,many,NA,TRBJ2-2,CASPRGDLLTGELFF,TGTGCCAGCCCGAGAGGGGATCTACTCACCGGGGAGCTGTTTTTT
TRBV6-5,few,TRBD2,TRBJ2-1,CASSYGTSGSNEQFF,TGTGCCAGCAGTTACGGAACTAGCGGGAGCAATGAGCAGTTCTTC
TRBV7-9,many,NA,TRBJ1-2,CASSPLEVSDGYTF,TGTGCCAGCAGCCCCTTGGAGGTATCTGATGGCTACACCTTC
TRBV12-3/TRBV12-4,few,NA,TRBJ2-1,CASSDAFGGFSYNEQFF,TGTGCCAGCAGTGACGCCTTCGGGGGTTTTTCCTACAATGAGCAGTTCTTC
TRBV19,NA,TRBD1,TRBJ2-1,CASRVDRGGLNEQFF,TGTGCCAGTAGGGTGGACAGGGGTGGTCTTAATGAGCAGTTCTTC
TRBV29-1,few,NA,TRBJ2-2,CSVLGGQNTGELFF,TGCAGCGTTCTTGGTGGCCAGAACACCGGGGAGCTGTTTTTT
TRBV20-1,NA,NA,TRBJ2-1,CSAPWTYNEQFF,TGCAGTGCTCCTTGGACATACAATGAGCAGTTCTTC
TRBV9,NA,NA,TRBJ2-3,CASSPTGTTSDTQYF,TGTGCCAGCAGCCCAACGGGGACCACTTCAGATACGCAGTATTTT
TRBV6-1,many,TRBD1,TRBJ2-7,CASRSPTGIYEQYF,TGTGCCAGCAGGTCTCCGACAGGGATCTACGAGCAGTACTTC
TRBV29-1,NA,NA,TRBJ2-1,CSVGGAVGQFF,TGCAGCGTGGGGGGGGCGGTGGGGCAGTTCTTC
TRBV7-9,few,NA,TRBJ2-3,CASNPPTQAVADTQYF,TGTGCCAGCAACCCTCCCACACAGGCAGTCGCAGATACGCAGTATTTT
TRBV20-1,NA,NA,TRBJ1-1,CSARKPTFNTNEAFF,TGCAGTGCTAGGAAACCGACCTTCAATACGAATGAAGCTTTCTTT
TRBV20-1,NA,NA,TRBJ2-5,CSASTPGHFSRETQYF,TGCAGTGCTAGTACCCCGGGACATTTTTCCCGGGAGACCCAGTACTTC
TRBV12-3/TRBV12-4,many,NA,TRBJ2-7,CASSFGLGRSYEQYF,TGTGCCAGCAGTTTTGGACTGGGGAGATCCTACGAGCAGTACTTC
TRBV6-5,NA,NA,TRBJ2-5,CASSYVSQGKETQYF,TGTGCCAGCAGTTACGTCTCGCAGGGGAAAGAGACCCAGTACTTC
TRBV7-9,NA,TRBD2,TRBJ2-5,CASSREGTSGPQETQYF,TGTGCCAGCAGCCGAGAAGGGACTAGCGGCCCACAAGAGACCCAGTACTTC
TRBV4-3,few,NA,TRBJ2-3,CASSQDREDTQYF,TGCGCCAGCAGCCAAGACAGGGAAGATACGCAGTATTTT
TRBV11-2,many,NA,TRBJ1-1,CASSLWKSGQNTEAFF,TGTGCCAGCAGCTTATGGAAGTCAGGGCAGAACACTGAAGCTTTCTTT
TRBV29-1,NA,NA,TRBJ1-2,CSVEEGAGRRYLYGYTF,TGCAGCGTTGAAGAGGGGGCAGGCCGTCGATATTTGTATGGCTACACCTTC
TRBV29-1,once,NA,TRBJ2-1,CSVGAGDRYNEQFF,TGCAGCGTTGGCGCGGGGGACAGATACAATGAGCAGTTCTTC
TRBV5-4,few,NA,TRBJ1-1,CASSHLGTEAFF,TGTGCCAGCAGCCACCTCGGCACTGAAGCTTTCTTT
TRBV14,many,NA,TRBJ2-7,CASSQFKRSEQYF,TGTGCCAGCAGCCAATTTAAGAGAAGCGAGCAGTACTTC
TRBV6-2/TRBV6-3,few,TRBD1,TRBJ1-2,CASRADRRRGYTF,TGTGCCAGCAGGGCGGACAGGAGACGTGGCTACACCTTC
TRBV19,NA,NA,TRBJ2-7,CASSVSRGKEQYF,TGTGCCAGTAGTGTCAGTCGAGGGAAAGAGCAGTACTTC
TRBV6-2/TRBV6-3,many,TRBD2,TRBJ2-1,CASSLGLAGWNEQFF,TGTGCCAGCAGTCTCGGACTAGCGGGGTGGAATGAGCAGTTCTTC
TRBV7-9,NA,TRBD1,TRBJ2-6,CASSSTGTGGAGANVLTF,TGTGCCAGCAGCTCTACCGGGACAGGGGGCGCTGGGGCCAACGTCCTGACTTTC
TRBV27,NA,NA,TRBJ2-7,CASSILQRSDEQYF,TGTGCCAGCAGTATATTACAGCGATCGGACGAGCAGTACTTC
TRBV14,NA,NA,TRBJ1-1,CASSQVSRVTEAFF,TGTGCCAGCAGCCAAGTATCCAGGGTCACTGAAGCTTTCTTT
TRBV7-2,NA,NA,TRBJ2-7,CASSLDAGRCLYDQYF,TGTGCCAGCAGCTTAGACGCTGGCCGGTGTCTTTACGACCAGTACTTC
TRBV7-9,many,NA,TRBJ2-1,CASSSLSLASPNNEQFF,TGTGCCAGCAGCTCCCTCTCCCTGGCCTCCCCTAACAATGAGCAGTTCTTC
TRBV20-1,NA,NA,TRBJ2-1,CSARDLTDSYNEQFF,TGCAGTGCTAGAGATTTGACAGACTCCTACAATGAGCAGTTCTTC
TRBV7-6,many,NA,TRBJ2-6,CASSPSLSSGANVLTF,TGTGCCAGCAGCCCCTCCCTGAGCTCTGGGGCCAACGTCCTGACTTTC
TRBV4-2,few,NA,TRBJ2-7,CASSQDQRQNYEQYF,TGTGCCAGCAGCCAAGACCAACGACAGAACTACGAGCAGTACTTC
TRBV2,NA,NA,TRBJ2-2,CARDSHTGELFF,TGTGCCCGGGACTCCCACACCGGGGAGCTGTTTTTT
TRBV7-2,NA,NA,TRBJ2-5,CASSRNRAVGETQYF,TGTGCCAGCAGCCGAAACCGGGCCGTCGGAGAGACCCAGTACTTC